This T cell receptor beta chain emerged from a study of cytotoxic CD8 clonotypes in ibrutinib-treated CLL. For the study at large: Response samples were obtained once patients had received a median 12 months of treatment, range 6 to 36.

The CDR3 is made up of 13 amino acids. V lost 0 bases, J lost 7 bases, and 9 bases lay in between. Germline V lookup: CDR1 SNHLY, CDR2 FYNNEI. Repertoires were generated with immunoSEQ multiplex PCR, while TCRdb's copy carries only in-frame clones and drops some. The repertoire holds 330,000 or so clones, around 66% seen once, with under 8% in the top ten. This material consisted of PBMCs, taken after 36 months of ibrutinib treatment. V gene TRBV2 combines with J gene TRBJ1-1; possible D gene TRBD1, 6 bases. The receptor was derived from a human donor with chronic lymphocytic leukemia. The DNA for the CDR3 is TGTGCCAGCAGTGAAGCCCCGGACAGTGAAGCTTTCTTT. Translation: CASSEAPDSEAFF.